Listed below are T cell receptor beta chains from one sample, sequenced in a study of cytomegalovirus exposure and HLA in healthy donors. Sequenced by immunoSEQ multiplex PCR; TCRdb stores in-frame clones only, minus some. The repertoire holds some 78,000 clones, about 80% seen once, with about 34% in the top ten. Sequencing used PBMCs. The receptor source for this set is a man in his fifties or sixties in good health and CMV-seropositive. The CDR3 runs from the conserved cysteine through the conserved F or W. D genes are given only for firm matches. Clone size is shown for a subset of rows, as once, few, many or a class of expanded clone.

NA	TRBV5-4	TRBJ2-1	TRBD2	TGTGCCAGCAGCTTGGACCCTAGCGGGAATTACAATGAGCAGTTCTTC	CASSLDPSGNYNEQFF
NA	TRBV7-9	TRBJ2-1	NA	TGTGCCAGCAGCAAAAGCTACCTCTCCTACAATGAGCAGTTCTTC	CASSKSYLSYNEQFF
once	TRBV7-2	TRBJ2-1	TRBD2	TGTGCCAGCAGCCGACTAGCGGGTGAATACAATGAGCAGTTCTTC	CASSRLAGEYNEQFF
NA	TRBV6-5	TRBJ1-5	NA	TGTGCCAGCAGCCTCCGGGAGGAGAATCAGCCCCAGCATTTT	CASSLREENQPQHF
NA	TRBV4-2	TRBJ2-2	NA	TGTGCCAGCAGCCAAGATTCGGGAACCGTTGGGGAGCTGTTTTTT	CASSQDSGTVGELFF
NA	TRBV5-5	TRBJ2-7	NA	TGTGCCAGCAGCCCGGGTTTTACCTACGAGCAGTACTTC	CASSPGFTYEQYF
NA	TRBV7-7	TRBJ2-1	TRBD2	TGTGCTAGCAGCAATAGCGGGAGTCAAGGGGGTGAGCAGTTCTTC	CASSNSGSQGGEQFF
NA	TRBV2	TRBJ2-3	NA	TGTGCCAGCAGGCTAGAAGCAGATACGCAGTATTTT	CASRLEADTQYF
NA	TRBV7-6	TRBJ2-3	NA	TGTGCCAGCAGCCTGGGCCTTACAGATACGCAGTATTTT	CASSLGLTDTQYF
NA	TRBV27	TRBJ2-6	TRBD1	TGTGCCAGCAGCAAACAGGGGGCTGGGGCCAACGTCCTGACTTTC	CASSKQGAGANVLTF
NA	TRBV25-1	TRBJ2-5	NA	TGTGCCAGCAGTAGTCTAGGAGAGACCCAGTACTTC	CASSSLGETQYF
NA	TRBV30	TRBJ1-2	NA	TGTGCCTGGAGTGCTGGGGGCGCCGGCGGCTACACCTTC	CAWSAGGAGGYTF
NA	TRBV5-6	TRBJ2-3	TRBD1	TGTGCCAGCAGCTTGGGACAGGGATTTTACCACAGCACAGATACGCAGTATTTT	CASSLGQGFYHSTDTQYF
few	TRBV4-1	TRBJ1-1	NA	TGCGCCAGCAGCCAAGATCTTACCCGACCTAGGAGCACTGAAGCTTTCTTT	CASSQDLTRPRSTEAFF
NA	TRBV15	TRBJ1-2	NA	TGTGCCACCAGCAGAGCAGGGCGACGTGACTATGGCTACACCTTC	CATSRAGRRDYGYTF
NA	TRBV11-3	TRBJ2-1	NA	TGTGCCAGCAGCCCCCCCCGGGAGAGCAATGAGCAGTTCTTC	CASSPPRESNEQFF
NA	TRBV13	TRBJ2-1	TRBD2	TGTGCCAGCAGCTTCGTTCGGACTAGCGGGCCCAATGAGCAGTTCTTC	CASSFVRTSGPNEQFF
NA	TRBV6-1	TRBJ1-5	TRBD1	TGTGCCAGCAGTGAGTCGGGAGGCAGGGGGCTTCGGAATCAGCCCCAGCATTTT	CASSESGGRGLRNQPQHF
NA	TRBV29-1	TRBJ1-6	NA	TGCAGCGTACCCGGACAGCTCTCTTTGTATAATTCACCCCTCCACTTT	CSVPGQLSLYNSPLHF
few	TRBV30	TRBJ2-3	TRBD2	TGTGCCTGGACGGGAGGTGGGCCAGATACGCAGTATTTT	CAWTGGGPDTQYF
NA	TRBV30	TRBJ1-6	NA	TGTGCCTGGAGTGTTGGGACGGGAGGAAATTCACCCCTCCACTTT	CAWSVGTGGNSPLHF
NA	TRBV11-2	TRBJ2-7	NA	TGTGCCAGCAGCTTAGATTTTCAGGGGTTCAACGAGCAGTACTTC	CASSLDFQGFNEQYF
NA	TRBV13	TRBJ1-2	NA	TGTGCCAGCAGCCCGGGACAAACCGGTGGCTACACCTTC	CASSPGQTGGYTF